Below are 17 T cell receptor beta chains sequenced from a single sample in a study of blood T cell repertoires in COVID-19. Libraries were prepared by immunoSEQ multiplex PCR; TCRdb keeps only in-frame clonotypes and omits some of them. The data hold about 280,000 clones, with less than 85% observed a single time. The source material was PBMCs or T cells enriched from blood (not recorded which). The receptors originated from a woman aged 45-65 years who had recovered from COVID-19.

The genes are TRBV6-5 and TRBJ1-1; TRBD1 aligns across 7 bases. Trimming at V came to 10 bases and at J to 2 bases, leaving 4 bases not matched to a gene. The CDR3 has 12 amino acids. In germline, CDR1 is MNHEY, CDR2 SVGAGI. The DNA for the CDR3 is TGTGCCATCGACAGGGTTAACACTGAAGCTTTCTTT. This sequence encodes CAIDRVNTEAFF.

The gene calls are TRBV12-5 and TRBJ2-1; no clear D gene. V was clipped by 6 bases and J by 6 bases, with 12 bases between them. Germline values: CDR1 LGHNT, CDR2 FRNRAP. This CDR3 region has 13 residues. CDR3: CASGYTTFNEQFF. CDR3 nucleotides: TGTGCTAGTGGGTACACTACTTTCAATGAGCAGTTCTTC.

This clone was counted between two and nine times. This chain uses TRBV3-1 (or the pseudogene TRBV3-2) with TRBJ2-2; 8 bases are a match to TRBD1. CDR3 length equals 15 residues. V shed 4 bases and J 5 bases; nucleotides not matched to a gene: 6. Germline CDR1 LGHDT, CDR2 YNNKEL (reference sequence). CDR3 nucleotide sequence: TGTGCCAGCAGCCCCGGCACAGGGGGTACCGGGGAGCTGTTTTTT. Translating gives CASSPGTGGTGELFF.

The chain has TRBV4-1 and TRBJ2-1, with 7 bases that match TRBD2. The germline CDR1 and CDR2 sequences are MGHRA and YSYEKL. Trimming took 0 bases from V and 6 from J; bases not matched to a gene: 8. CDR3 size: 16 residues. CDR3 sequence reads: CASSQEWRELGNEQFF. The CDR3, as DNA: TGCGCCAGCAGCCAAGAGTGGCGGGAGCTCGGCAATGAGCAGTTCTTC.

V usage is TRBV28 and J usage is TRBJ2-5; TRBD2 is a possible D gene (7 bases). The CDR3 is made up of 16 amino acids. Per the germline V gene, CDR1 is MDHEN and CDR2 is SYDVKM. V was clipped by 6 bases and J by 5 bases, with 22 bases between them. The CDR3 bases are TGTGCCAGCAGCCTATTGTCGGGGGGCAGGGAGGAGACCCAGTACTTC. Residues: CASSLLSGGREETQYF.

Only a few counts were recorded for this clone. The chain uses TRBV5-1 and TRBJ2-1, with a weak D call TRBD2 (6 bases). CDR1 SGHRS and CDR2 YFSETQ come from the germline V gene. The CDR3 length is 15 residues. V was clipped by 1 base and J by 3 bases, with 11 bases between them. This CDR3 reads CASSLTGGGYNEQFF. For the CDR3, the DNA is TGCGCCAGCAGCTTGACCGGGGGAGGCTACAATGAGCAGTTCTTC.

The chain couples TRBV9 to TRBJ1-2; maybe TRBD1 (5 bases). The V gene's germline CDR1 is SGDLS and CDR2 YYNGEE. With 2 bases removed from V and 6 bases from J, the gap between germline ends came to 11 bases. The CDR3 loop spans 13 amino acids. The CDR3 nucleotides are TGTGCCAGCAGCGTCCTACCAGGGAATGGCTACACCTTC. It specifies CASSVLPGNGYTF.

J is TRBJ2-2 and V is TRBV27, with 7 bases matching TRBD1. Unmatched junction bases numbered 7, after V lost 5 bases and J lost 1 base. This CDR3 spans 16 amino acids. CDR1 and CDR2 (germline): MNHEY, SMNVEV (reference sequence). CDR3 in DNA: TGTGCCAGCAGTCCACAGGGGCAGAGGAACACCGGGGAGCTGTTTTTT. This sequence encodes CASSPQGQRNTGELFF.

The chain has TRBV18 and TRBJ1-1, with 8 positions matching TRBD1. CDR1 is KGHSH and CDR2 is LQKENI in the germline V gene. CDR3 length equals 17 residues. With V trimmed by 6 bases and J by 1 base, 13 bases remained unmatched. The CDR3 here is CASSRGPTGASNTEAFF. For the CDR3, the DNA is TGTGCCAGCTCCCGTGGGCCGACAGGGGCCTCGAACACTGAAGCTTTCTTT.

The chain is built from TRBV12-2 and TRBJ1-1. TRBV12-2 has pseudogene status. CDR3 size: 17 residues. CDR3 nucleotides: TGTGCAAGTCGCTTAGAGTTTGTGGGGGGTGTTCGGACTGAAGCTTTCTTT. It is translated as CASRLEFVGGVRTEAFF.

V usage is TRBV2 and J usage is TRBJ1-1; D gene uncertain. The CDR3 contains 15 residues. Germline values: CDR1 SNHLY, CDR2 FYNNEI. V was trimmed by 6 bases and J by 4 bases, leaving 18 bases between them. CDR3 region: CASSERGTRSTEAFF. In DNA form, the CDR3 reads TGTGCCAGCAGCGAACGGGGAACTAGGAGCACTGAAGCTTTCTTT.

This clone was seen more than once but under ten times. DNA for the CDR3: TGTGCCAGCAGTTTGTGGCAGATTAACAATGAGCAGTTCTTC. Amino acids: CASSLWQINNEQFF. The V and J genes are TRBV27 and TRBJ2-1; D call uncertain. The ends were cut back, 3 bases at V and 5 bases at J, with 11 bases in the middle. The germline V gene encodes CDR1 MNHEY and CDR2 SMNVEV (reference sequence). The CDR3 is 14 residues long.

The rearrangement uses TRBV5-1 and TRBJ1-6, with 7 bases aligning to TRBD1. Germline trimming cut 4 bases from V and 5 bases from J; bases unmatched to any gene: 6. CDR1 is SGHRS and CDR2 is YFSETQ in the germline V gene. The CDR3 runs to 15 residues. The CDR3 DNA follows: TGCGCCAGCAGCCAGGGGACAGCAAATAATTCACCCCTCCACTTT. Its translation is CASSQGTANNSPLHF.

The chain joins TRBV18 to TRBJ1-1, with D possibly matching TRBD1 (6 bases). V was cut by 6 bases and J by 5 bases, with 16 bases left in between. The CDR3 length is 14 residues. Germline V gene sequence: CDR1 KGHSH, CDR2 LQKENI. CDR3 sequence (DNA): TGTGCCAGCTCCCCTGGACGAAGGGGGACTGAAGCTTTCTTT. The encoded protein is CASSPGRRGTEAFF.

The chain couples TRBV25-1 to TRBJ1-1; D might be TRBD1 (5 bases). Per germline, CDR1 MGHDK and CDR2 SYGVNS. With 4 bases removed from V and 7 bases from J, the gap between germline ends came to 10 bases. This CDR3 is built from 12 residues. In DNA, the CDR3 is TGTGCCAGCAGTGCCTGGGGCGATGAAGCTTTCTTT. Its translation is CASSAWGDEAFF.

This chain connects TRBV5-1 to TRBJ2-1; 7 bases are shared with TRBD2. CDR1 and CDR2 from the germline V gene are SGHRS and YFSETQ. After removal of 2 bases from V and 11 bases from J, the junction contained 13 bases not matched to a gene. The CDR3 spans 15 residues. CDR3: CASSLGRDYPRKQFF. The CDR3 DNA reads TGCGCCAGCAGCTTAGGACGGGACTACCCCAGGAAGCAGTTCTTC.

This clone was seen a few times. J is TRBJ1-5 and V is TRBV29-1, with unresolved D. The CDR3 covers 11 residues. The germline gives CDR1 SQVTM, CDR2 ANQGSEA. The V end was cut by 0 bases, the J end by 11 bases, with 8 bases between. The CDR3: CSVEEGETQHF. The DNA for the CDR3 is TGCAGCGTTGAAGAGGGAGAGACCCAGCATTTT.